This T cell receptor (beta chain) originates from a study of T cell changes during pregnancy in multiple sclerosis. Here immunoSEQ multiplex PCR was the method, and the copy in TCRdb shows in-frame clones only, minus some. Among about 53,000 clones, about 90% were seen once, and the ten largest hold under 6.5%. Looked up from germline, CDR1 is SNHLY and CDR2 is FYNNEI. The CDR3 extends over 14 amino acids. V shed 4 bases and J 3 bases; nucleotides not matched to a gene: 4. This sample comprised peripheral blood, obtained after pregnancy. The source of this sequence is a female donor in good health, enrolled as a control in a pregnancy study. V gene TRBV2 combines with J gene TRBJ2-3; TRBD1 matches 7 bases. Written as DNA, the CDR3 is TGTGCCAGCAGTGTGGGGACAGAGACAGATACGCAGTATTTT. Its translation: CASSVGTETDTQYF.